These 18 T cell receptor beta chains came from one sample sequenced in a study of blood T cell repertoires in COVID-19. Sequencing was performed with immunoSEQ multiplex PCR; in TCRdb, only in-frame clones are kept and a portion is missing. Of more than 60,000 clones in the sample, around 76% were seen once. Sequences were obtained from peripheral blood. The receptor set was obtained from a woman older than 75 with acute or convalescent COVID-19.

The chain joins TRBV5-1 to TRBJ1-1; D is undetermined. The CDR3 extends over 15 amino acids. CDR1 is SGHRS, CDR2 YFSETQ, per germline. Trimming removed 0 bases from V and 1 base from J, with 10 bases in between. The CDR3 sequence is CASSLGQISNTEAFF. The CDR3 DNA reads TGCGCCAGCAGCTTGGGCCAGATTTCGAACACTGAAGCTTTCTTT. Full variable domain (rest looked up from reference TRBV5-1 and TRBJ1-1): KAGVTQTPRYLIKTRGQQVTLSCSPISGHRSVSWYQQTPGQGLQFLFEYFSETQRNKGNFPGRFSGRQFSNSRSEMNVSTLELGDSALYLCASSLGQISNTEAFFGQGTRLTVV.

The chain couples TRBV6-5 to TRBJ1-5, with TRBD1 identical over 11 bases. The CDR3 has 15 residues. With V trimmed by 4 bases and J by 6 bases, 5 bases remained unmatched. In germline, CDR1 is MNHEY, CDR2 SVGAGI. In nucleotides, the CDR3 is TGTGCCAGCAGTTCACGGACAGGGGGCGGTCAGCCCCAGCATTTT. Translation: CASSSRTGGGQPQHF.

This clone was observed a handful of times. V usage is TRBV18 and J usage is TRBJ1-2, with 7 bases fitting TRBD1. The CDR3 consists of 15 residues. Germline CDR1 KGHSH, CDR2 LQKENI. V trimming: 3 bases; J trimming: 8 bases; junction bases outside the gene matches: 12. Here the CDR3 DNA reads TGTGCCAGCTCACCCCTCCGGGACAGCGATCGGGGCTACACCTTC. Translated: CASSPLRDSDRGYTF. The whole variable domain, remainder taken from reference TRBV18 and TRBJ1-2, is NAGVMQNPRHLVRRRGQEARLRCSPMKGHSHVYWYRQLPEEGLKFMVYLQKENIIDESGMPKERFSAEFPKEGPSILRIQQVVRGDSAAYFCASSPLRDSDRGYTFGSGTRLTVV.

This chain links TRBV27 with TRBJ2-1; D possibly corresponds to TRBD1 (5 bases). Trimming took off 1 base at V and 9 bases at J, with 7 bases between the two ends. CDR1 and CDR2 from the germline V gene are MNHEY and SMNVEV (reference sequence). The CDR3 is 12 residues long. The chain's CDR3 is CASSLFQGEQFF. The CDR3 DNA reads as TGTGCCAGCAGTTTATTCCAGGGTGAGCAGTTCTTC.

This chain uses TRBV7-8 with TRBJ2-3; no firm D call. V was shortened by 2 bases and J by 6 bases, with 9 bases between the two germline ends. This CDR3 is built from 13 residues. CDR1 SGHVS and CDR2 FQNEAQ come from the germline V gene. CDR3 DNA: TGTGCCAGCAGCTTAACCCAGCGCGATACGCAGTATTTT. Its protein is CASSLTQRDTQYF. Full variable domain (missing parts from reference TRBV7-8 and TRBJ2-3): GAGVSQSPRYKVAKRGQDVALRCDPISGHVSLFWYQQALGQGPEFLTYFQNEAQLDKSGLPSDRFFAERPEGSVSTLKIQRTQQEDSAVYLCASSLTQRDTQYFGPGTRLTVL.

The chain employs TRBV10-3 and TRBJ1-6; D perhaps matches TRBD1 (5 bases). With 7 bases removed from V and 10 bases from J, the gap between germline ends came to 14 bases. The CDR3 extends over 13 amino acids. Per germline, CDR1 ENHRY and CDR2 SYGVKD. CDR3 DNA sequence: TGTGCCATCACTTCCAGGGTATTCTCACCCCTCCACTTT. It encodes CAITSRVFSPLHF.

V usage is TRBV9 and J usage is TRBJ2-2, with 7 bases aligning to TRBD2. Germline loops: CDR1 SGDLS, CDR2 YYNGEE. The CDR3 is 17 amino acids. J gave up 5 bases and V 1 base, and 11 bases lay outside the gene matches. DNA of the CDR3: TGTGCCAGCAGCGTAATAGGACCGGGAGGTGGAACCGGGGAGCTGTTTTTT. Translation gives CASSVIGPGGGTGELFF.

This chain links TRBV7-9 with TRBJ2-1, with 8 bases matching TRBD2. The CDR3 is 16 amino acids. V shed 5 bases and J 9 bases; nucleotides not matched to a gene: 15. Germline CDR1 reads SEHNR; CDR2 reads FQNEAQ (reference sequence). The CDR3 sequence is CASSLGQAGDLREQFF. The DNA for the CDR3 is TGTGCCAGCAGCCTAGGGCAAGCGGGAGATCTGCGTGAGCAGTTCTTC.

The J gene is TRBJ1-6, the V gene TRBV12-3 or TRBV12-4; D is unclear. The CDR3 covers 12 residues. With 6 bases removed from V and 7 bases from J, the gap between germline ends came to 7 bases. The CDR3 sequence: CASSPANSPLHF. In DNA form, the CDR3 reads TGTGCCAGCAGCCCCGCGAATTCACCCCTCCACTTT.

This clone has just one count. The DNA of the CDR3 is TGCAGCGTTGACCGGGGGACCCAGTACAATGAGCAGTTCTTC. Residues: CSVDRGTQYNEQFF. The chain employs TRBV29-1 and TRBJ2-1; tentatively, D is TRBD2 (6 bases). Germline assignment: CDR1 SQVTM and CDR2 ANQGSEA. The CDR3 covers 14 residues. V lost 3 bases and J lost 4, with 13 bases in between.

V and J are TRBV24-1 and TRBJ1-2; D is perhaps TRBD1 (5 bases). This CDR3 has 13 residues. Per germline, CDR1 KGHDR and CDR2 SFDVKD. With 9 bases removed from V and 0 bases from J, the gap between germline ends came to 10 bases. Written as DNA, the CDR3 is TGTGCCACCTCGACAGACTCTAACTATGGCTACACCTTC. As protein: CATSTDSNYGYTF.

This chain connects TRBV10-3 to TRBJ2-7, with a weak D call TRBD2 (6 bases). V lost 2 bases and J 5 bases, leaving 10 bases between the germline ends. This CDR3 has 13 residues. Germline CDR1 and CDR2: ENHRY and SYGVKD. The CDR3 reads CAISENPGDEQYF. For the CDR3, the DNA is TGTGCCATCAGTGAGAACCCGGGGGACGAGCAGTACTTC.

The V gene is TRBV24-1, the J gene TRBJ1-1; no clear D gene. Germline CDR1 reads KGHDR; CDR2 reads SFDVKD. Trimming left V 8 bases short and J 1 base short, with 10 bases between. The CDR3 has 13 amino acids. The chain's CDR3 is CATKNRQNTEAFF. The CDR3 bases are TGTGCCACCAAGAACAGACAGAACACTGAAGCTTTCTTT.

The chain couples TRBV19 to TRBJ1-5, with 7 bases fitting TRBD1. Germline-derived CDR1 and CDR2 are LNHDA and SQIVND (reference sequence). Germline trimming cut 3 bases from V and 5 bases from J; bases unmatched to any gene: 4. The CDR3 totals 14 residues. Here the CDR3 reads CASSILTGDQPQHF. The CDR3 DNA reads TGTGCCAGTAGTATTCTCACAGGGGATCAGCCCCAGCATTTT. Using reference TRBV19 and TRBJ1-5 for the parts outside the CDR3, the full variable domain is DGGITQSPKYLFRKEGQNVTLSCEQNLNHDAMYWYRQDPGQGLRLIYYSQIVNDFQKGDIAEGYSVSREKKESFPLTVTSAQKNPTAFYLCASSILTGDQPQHFGDGTRLSIL.

This chain connects TRBV19 to TRBJ2-1; the match to TRBD2 covers 7 bases. The CDR3 length is 14 residues. Germline lookup yields CDR1 LNHDA and CDR2 SQIVND (reference sequence). The junction had 12 bases not matched to a gene; V was cut back by 7 bases and J by 9 bases. The CDR3 DNA is TGTGCCAGTAATCTCGGCGGGAGTGGTGTTGAGCAGTTCTTC. Translation: CASNLGGSGVEQFF.

This rearrangement joins TRBV29-1 to TRBJ2-1, with 10 bases aligning to TRBD2. The J segment lost 2 bases and the V segment lost 7 bases, leaving 17 bases of the junction unmatched. Germline V gives CDR1 SQVTM, CDR2 ANQGSEA. The CDR3 length is 18 residues. CDR3 residues: CSARGILAGVAPYNEQFF. CDR3 DNA: TGCAGCGCCCGAGGTATCCTAGCGGGAGTTGCCCCCTACAATGAGCAGTTCTTC.

The rearrangement joins TRBV27 to TRBJ1-1; 8 bases map to TRBD1. J lost 3 bases, V lost 5 bases, and 11 bases had no gene match. Germline-derived CDR1 and CDR2 are MNHEY and SMNVEV (reference sequence). CDR3 length equals 16 residues. CDR3 sequence reads: CASSPPRQGLDTEAFF. The CDR3 bases are TGTGCCAGCAGTCCACCGAGACAGGGGCTGGACACTGAAGCTTTCTTT.

DNA of the CDR3: TGTGCCTGGAGTGGCCGGGGGGGAGGCTATGGCTACACCTTC. Translating it yields CAWSGRGGGYGYTF. This sequence joins TRBV30 and TRBJ1-2, with D perhaps TRBD1 (5 bases). The V gene's germline CDR1 is GTSNPN and CDR2 SVGIG (reference sequence). The CDR3 has 14 amino acids. V lost 1 base and J 4 bases, leaving 13 bases between the germline ends.